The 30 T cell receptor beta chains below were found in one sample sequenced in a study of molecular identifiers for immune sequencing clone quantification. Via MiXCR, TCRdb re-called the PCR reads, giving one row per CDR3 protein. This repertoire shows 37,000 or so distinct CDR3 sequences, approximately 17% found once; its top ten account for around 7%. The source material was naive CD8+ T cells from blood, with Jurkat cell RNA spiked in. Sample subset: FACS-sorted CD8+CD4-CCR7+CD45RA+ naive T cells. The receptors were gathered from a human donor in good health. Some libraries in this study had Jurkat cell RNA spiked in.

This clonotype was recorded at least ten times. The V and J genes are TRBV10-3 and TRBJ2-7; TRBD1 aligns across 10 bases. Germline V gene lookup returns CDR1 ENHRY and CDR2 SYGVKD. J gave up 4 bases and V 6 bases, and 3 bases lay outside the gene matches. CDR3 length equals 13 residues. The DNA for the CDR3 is TGTGCCATCAGGCCGGGACAGGGGTACGAGCAGTACTTC. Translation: CAIRPGQGYEQYF.

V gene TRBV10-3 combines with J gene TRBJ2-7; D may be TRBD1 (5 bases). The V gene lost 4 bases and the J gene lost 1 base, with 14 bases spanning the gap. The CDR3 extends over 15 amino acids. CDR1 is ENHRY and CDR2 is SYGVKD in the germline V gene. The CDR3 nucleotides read TGTGCCATCAGTGGGCCGGGCCCAGGGTCCTACGAGCAGTACTTC. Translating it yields CAISGPGPGSYEQYF.

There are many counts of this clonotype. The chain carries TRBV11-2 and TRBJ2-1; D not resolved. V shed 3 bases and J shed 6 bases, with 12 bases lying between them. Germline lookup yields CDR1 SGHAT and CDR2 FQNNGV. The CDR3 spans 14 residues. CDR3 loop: CASSFDTRANEQFF. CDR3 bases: TGTGCCAGCAGCTTCGACACCCGGGCCAATGAGCAGTTCTTC.

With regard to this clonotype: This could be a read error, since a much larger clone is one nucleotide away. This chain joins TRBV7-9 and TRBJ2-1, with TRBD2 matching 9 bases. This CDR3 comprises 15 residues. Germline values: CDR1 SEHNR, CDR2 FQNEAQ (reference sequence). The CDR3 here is CASNLGLASYNEQFF. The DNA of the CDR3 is TGTGCCAGCAACTTAGGACTAGCGTCTTACAATGAGCAGTTCTTC.

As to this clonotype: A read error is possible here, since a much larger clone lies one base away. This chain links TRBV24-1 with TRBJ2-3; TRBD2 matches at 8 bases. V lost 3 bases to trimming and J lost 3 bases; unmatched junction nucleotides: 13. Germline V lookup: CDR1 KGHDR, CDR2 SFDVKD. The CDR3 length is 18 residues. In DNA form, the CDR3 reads TGTGCCACCAGTGATCCGGGACCAGCGGGAGTGGGTACAGATACGCAGTATTTT. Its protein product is CATSDPGPAGVGTDTQYF.

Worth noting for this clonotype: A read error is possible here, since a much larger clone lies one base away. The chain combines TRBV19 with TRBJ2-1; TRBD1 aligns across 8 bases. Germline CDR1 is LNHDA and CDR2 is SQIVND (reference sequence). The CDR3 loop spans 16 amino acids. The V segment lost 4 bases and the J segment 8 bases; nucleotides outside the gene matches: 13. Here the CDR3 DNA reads TGTGCCAGTAGTACATTTTTAGGGGACAGGAGCGATGAGCAGTTCTTC. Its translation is CASSTFLGDRSDEQFF.

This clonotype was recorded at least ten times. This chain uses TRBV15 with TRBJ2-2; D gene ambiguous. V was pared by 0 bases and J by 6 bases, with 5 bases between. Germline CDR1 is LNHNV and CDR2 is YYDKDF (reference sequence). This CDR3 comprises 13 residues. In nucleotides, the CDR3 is TGTGCCACCAGCAGAGATCCGTCCGGGGAGCTGTTTTTT. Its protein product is CATSRDPSGELFF.

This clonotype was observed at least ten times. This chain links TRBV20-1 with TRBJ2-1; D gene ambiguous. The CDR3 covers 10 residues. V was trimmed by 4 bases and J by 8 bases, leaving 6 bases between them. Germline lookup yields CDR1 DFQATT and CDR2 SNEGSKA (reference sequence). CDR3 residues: CSATSDEQFF. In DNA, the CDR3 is TGCAGTGCTACCAGCGATGAGCAGTTCTTC.

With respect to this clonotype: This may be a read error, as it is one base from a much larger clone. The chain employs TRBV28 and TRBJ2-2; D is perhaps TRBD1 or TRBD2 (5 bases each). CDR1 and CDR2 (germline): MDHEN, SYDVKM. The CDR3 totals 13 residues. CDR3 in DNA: TGTGCCAGCAGTCCACTAGGGACCGGGGAGCCGTTTTTT. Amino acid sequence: CASSPLGTGEPFF. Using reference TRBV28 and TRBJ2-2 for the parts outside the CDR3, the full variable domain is DVKVTQSSRYLVKRTGEKVFLECVQDMDHENMFWYRQDPGLGLRLIYFSYDVKMKEKGDIPEGYSVSREKKERFSLILESASTNQTSMYLCASSPLGTGEPFFGEGSRLTVL.

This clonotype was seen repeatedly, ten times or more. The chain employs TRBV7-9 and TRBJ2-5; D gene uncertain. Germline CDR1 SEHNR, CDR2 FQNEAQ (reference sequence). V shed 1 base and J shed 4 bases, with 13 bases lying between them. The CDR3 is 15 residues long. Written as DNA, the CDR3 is TGTGCCAGCAGCTTAGTGGTGACGCAGTCAGAGACCCAGTACTTC. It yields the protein CASSLVVTQSETQYF.

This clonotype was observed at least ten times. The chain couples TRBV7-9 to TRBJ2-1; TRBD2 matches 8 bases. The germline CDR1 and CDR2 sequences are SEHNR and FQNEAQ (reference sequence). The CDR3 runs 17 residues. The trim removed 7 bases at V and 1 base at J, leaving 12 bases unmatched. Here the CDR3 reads CASIISALADSYNEQFF. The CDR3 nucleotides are TGTGCCAGCATAATATCGGCACTAGCGGATTCCTACAATGAGCAGTTCTTC.

As DNA, the CDR3 is TGTGCCAGCAGCTCACTAGCGGGCGAAAATTTCGGTGGCTACGAGCAGTACTTC. Protein: CASSSLAGENFGGYEQYF. The chain employs TRBV13 and TRBJ2-7; 9 bases map to TRBD2. With V trimmed by 4 bases and J by 3 bases, 16 bases remained unmatched. The CDR3 is made up of 18 amino acids. The germline gives CDR1 PRHDT, CDR2 FYEKMQ (reference sequence).

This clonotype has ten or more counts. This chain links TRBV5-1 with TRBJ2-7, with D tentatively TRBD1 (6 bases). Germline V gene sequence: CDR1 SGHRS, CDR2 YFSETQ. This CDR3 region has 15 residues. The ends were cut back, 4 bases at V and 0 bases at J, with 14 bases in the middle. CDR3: CASSPRQAPSYEQYF. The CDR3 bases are TGCGCCAGCAGCCCTAGACAGGCCCCCTCCTACGAGCAGTACTTC.

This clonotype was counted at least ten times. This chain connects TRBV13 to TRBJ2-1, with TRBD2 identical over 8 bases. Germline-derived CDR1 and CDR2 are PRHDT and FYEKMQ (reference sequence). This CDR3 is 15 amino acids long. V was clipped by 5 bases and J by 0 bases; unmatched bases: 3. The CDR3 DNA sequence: TGTGCCAGCAGCGACGGGAGGGGCTCCTACAATGAGCAGTTCTTC. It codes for CASSDGRGSYNEQFF.

The CDR3 bases are TGTGCCAGCAGCTCTATGGAGGTCACAGATACGCAGTATTTT. It yields the protein CASSSMEVTDTQYF. J is TRBJ2-3 and V is TRBV7-2, with a weak D call TRBD2 (5 bases). Trimming took off 4 bases at V and 2 bases at J, with 10 bases between the two ends. The CDR3 runs 14 residues. In germline, CDR1 is SGHTA, CDR2 FQGNSA.

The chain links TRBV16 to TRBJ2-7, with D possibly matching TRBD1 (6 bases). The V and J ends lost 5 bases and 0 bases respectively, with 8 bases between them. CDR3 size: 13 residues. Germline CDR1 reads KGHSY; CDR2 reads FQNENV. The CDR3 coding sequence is TGTGCCAGCAGCGGACAGAGCTCCTACGAGCAGTACTTC. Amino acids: CASSGQSSYEQYF.

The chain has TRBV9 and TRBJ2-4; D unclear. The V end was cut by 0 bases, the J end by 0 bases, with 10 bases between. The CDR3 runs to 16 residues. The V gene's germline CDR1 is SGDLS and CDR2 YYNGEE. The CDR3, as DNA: TGTGCCAGCAGCGTAGGGGGAAATCTAGCCAAAAACATTCAGTACTTC. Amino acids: CASSVGGNLAKNIQYF.

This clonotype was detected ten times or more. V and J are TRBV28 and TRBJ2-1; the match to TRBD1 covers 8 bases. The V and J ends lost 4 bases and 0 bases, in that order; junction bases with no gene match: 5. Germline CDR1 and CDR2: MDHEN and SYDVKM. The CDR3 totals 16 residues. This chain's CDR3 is CASSSYRGNSYNEQFF. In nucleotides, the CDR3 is TGTGCCAGCAGTTCCTACAGGGGGAACTCCTACAATGAGCAGTTCTTC. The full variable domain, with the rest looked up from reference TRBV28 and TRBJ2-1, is DVKVTQSSRYLVKRTGEKVFLECVQDMDHENMFWYRQDPGLGLRLIYFSYDVKMKEKGDIPEGYSVSREKKERFSLILESASTNQTSMYLCASSSYRGNSYNEQFFGPGTRLTVL.

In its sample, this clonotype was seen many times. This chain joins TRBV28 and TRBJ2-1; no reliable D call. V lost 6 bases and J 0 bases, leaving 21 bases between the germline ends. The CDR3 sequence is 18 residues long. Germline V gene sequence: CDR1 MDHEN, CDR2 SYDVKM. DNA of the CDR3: TGTGCCAGCAGCACTACTATAATTGTCCTGAGCTCCTACAATGAGCAGTTCTTC. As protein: CASSTTIIVLSSYNEQFF.

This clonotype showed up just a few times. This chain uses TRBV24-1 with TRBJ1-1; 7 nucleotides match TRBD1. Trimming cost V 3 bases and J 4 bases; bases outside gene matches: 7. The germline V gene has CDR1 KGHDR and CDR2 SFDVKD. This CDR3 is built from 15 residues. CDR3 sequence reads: CATSDPTGIVTEAFF. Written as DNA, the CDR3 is TGTGCCACCAGTGATCCGACAGGGATAGTCACTGAAGCTTTCTTT.

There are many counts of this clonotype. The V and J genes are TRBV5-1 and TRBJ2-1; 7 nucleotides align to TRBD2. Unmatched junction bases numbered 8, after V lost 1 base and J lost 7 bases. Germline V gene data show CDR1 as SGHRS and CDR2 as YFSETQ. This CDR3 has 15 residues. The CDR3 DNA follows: TGCGCCAGCAGCTTGCCGGGGGGACCTGGGAATGAGCAGTTCTTC. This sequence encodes CASSLPGGPGNEQFF.

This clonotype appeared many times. This chain's CDR3 is CATSLGTSVFF. CDR3 DNA sequence: TGTGCCACCAGTTTAGGGACTAGCGTTTTCTTC. The rearrangement links TRBV24-1 to TRBJ2-1; 10 nucleotides line up with TRBD2. Trimming removed 6 bases from V and 16 bases from J; junction bases left unmatched: 5. Germline-derived CDR1 and CDR2 are KGHDR and SFDVKD. CDR3 length equals 11 residues.

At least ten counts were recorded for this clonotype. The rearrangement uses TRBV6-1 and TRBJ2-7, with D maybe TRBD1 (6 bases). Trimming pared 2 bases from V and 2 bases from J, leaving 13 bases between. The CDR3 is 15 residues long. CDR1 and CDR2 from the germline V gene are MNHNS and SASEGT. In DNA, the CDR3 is TGTGCCAGCAGTGAACCAACAGGGATCGCCTACGAGCAGTACTTC. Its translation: CASSEPTGIAYEQYF.

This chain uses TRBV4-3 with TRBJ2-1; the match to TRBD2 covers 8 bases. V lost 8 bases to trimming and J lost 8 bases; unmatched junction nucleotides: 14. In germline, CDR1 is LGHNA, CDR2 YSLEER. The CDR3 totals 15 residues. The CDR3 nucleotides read TGCGCCAGCGGCCGAAGCGGGAGAAGCGGCTATGAGCAGTTCTTC. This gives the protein CASGRSGRSGYEQFF.

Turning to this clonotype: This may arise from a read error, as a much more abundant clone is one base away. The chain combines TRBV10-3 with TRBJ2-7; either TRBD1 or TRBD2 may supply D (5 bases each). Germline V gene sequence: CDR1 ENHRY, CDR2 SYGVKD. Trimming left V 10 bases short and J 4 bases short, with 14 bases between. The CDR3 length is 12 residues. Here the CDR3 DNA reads TGTGCCACCGCCGGGGCACCATACGAGCAGTACTTC. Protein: CATAGAPYEQYF.

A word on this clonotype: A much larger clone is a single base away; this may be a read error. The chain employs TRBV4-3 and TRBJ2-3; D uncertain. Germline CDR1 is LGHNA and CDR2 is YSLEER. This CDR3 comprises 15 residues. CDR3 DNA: TGCGCCGGCAGCCAAGCTCGGTATGGCACAGATACGCAGTATTTT. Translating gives CAGSQARYGTDTQYF.

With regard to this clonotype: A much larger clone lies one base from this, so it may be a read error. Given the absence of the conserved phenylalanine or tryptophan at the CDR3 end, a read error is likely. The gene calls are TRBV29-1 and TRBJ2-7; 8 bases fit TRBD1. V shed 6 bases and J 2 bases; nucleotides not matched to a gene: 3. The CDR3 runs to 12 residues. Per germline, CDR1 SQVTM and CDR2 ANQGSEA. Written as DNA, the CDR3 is TGCAGCGTACGGACAGGGCCCTACGAGCAGTACTCC. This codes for CSVRTGPYEQYS.

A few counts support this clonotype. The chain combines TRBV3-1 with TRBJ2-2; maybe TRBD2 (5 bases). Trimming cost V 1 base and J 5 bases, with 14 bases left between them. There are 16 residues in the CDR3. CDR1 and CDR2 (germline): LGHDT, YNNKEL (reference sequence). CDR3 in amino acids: CASSQGRIRGTGELFF. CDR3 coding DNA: TGTGCCAGCAGCCAAGGCCGGATTCGGGGTACCGGGGAGCTGTTTTTT.

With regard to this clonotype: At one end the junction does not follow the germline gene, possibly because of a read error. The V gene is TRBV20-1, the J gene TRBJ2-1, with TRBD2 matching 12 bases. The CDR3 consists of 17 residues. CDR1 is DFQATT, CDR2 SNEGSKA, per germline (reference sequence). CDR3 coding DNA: TGCAGTGCTAGTGGAGGACTAGCGGGAAGCTCCCACAATGAGCAGTTCTTC. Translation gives CSASGGLAGSSHNEQFF.

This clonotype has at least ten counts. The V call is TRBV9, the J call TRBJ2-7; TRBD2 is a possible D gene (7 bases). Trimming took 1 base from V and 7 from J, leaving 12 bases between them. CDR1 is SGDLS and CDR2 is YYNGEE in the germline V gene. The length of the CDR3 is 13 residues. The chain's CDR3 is CASSVREGGEQYF. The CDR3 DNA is TGTGCCAGCAGCGTAAGAGAGGGGGGGGAGCAGTACTTC. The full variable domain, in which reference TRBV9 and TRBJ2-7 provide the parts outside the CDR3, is DSGVTQTPKHLITATGQRVTLRCSPRSGDLSVYWYQQSLDQGLQFLIQYYNGEERAKGNILERFSAQQFPDLHSELNLSSLELGDSALYFCASSVREGGEQYFGPGTRLTVT.